This T cell receptor beta chain was profiled in a study of control samples from healthy donors and cancer patients. The germline gives CDR1 MNHNS, CDR2 SASEGT. Trimming pared 1 base from V and 5 bases from J, leaving 5 bases between. This CDR3 comprises 12 residues. This clone was detected a few times. Using immunoSEQ multiplex PCR, the repertoire was profiled, and TCRdb retains in-frame clones only, with some absent. The table lists 110,000 to 150,000 clones, about nine tenths of them singletons. The chain carries TRBV6-1 and TRBJ2-5, with unresolved D. The receptor comes from a man between 25 and 39 years old in good health. Material for sequencing was blood. This chain's CDR3 is CASSEVRETQYF. CDR3 coding DNA: TGTGCCAGCAGTGAAGTGAGGGAGACCCAGTACTTC.